One TCR beta chain is described in this entry. Its antigen is unidentified. This entry comes from a study of beta chain features in type 1 diabetes. Study conclusions and caveats: For Type 1 diabetes patients, all four CD4+ subsets carried TCRB CDR3s that were moderately but significantly shorter.

Every bit of the isolated RNA underwent reverse transcription, so sequencing read expressed TCRB transcripts. This table comes from immunoSEQ multiplex PCR, and its TCRdb copy is limited to in-frame clones, with some not included. Of over 200,000 clones in the sample, approximately 10% were seen once. This CDR3 is 15 amino acids long. Trimming at V came to 5 bases and at J to 6 bases, leaving 9 bases not matched to a gene. Germline V gene data show CDR1 as SGHTA and CDR2 as FQGNSA. The sequencing sample was made of naive CD4+ T cells from blood. This clonotype originated in a young man with type 1 diabetes. J is TRBJ2-7 and V is TRBV7-2; 11 nucleotides line up with TRBD1. CDR3: CASSPWGQGEGEQYF. The CDR3 DNA sequence: TGTGCCAGCAGCCCATGGGGACAGGGGGAAGGCGAGCAGTACTTC.